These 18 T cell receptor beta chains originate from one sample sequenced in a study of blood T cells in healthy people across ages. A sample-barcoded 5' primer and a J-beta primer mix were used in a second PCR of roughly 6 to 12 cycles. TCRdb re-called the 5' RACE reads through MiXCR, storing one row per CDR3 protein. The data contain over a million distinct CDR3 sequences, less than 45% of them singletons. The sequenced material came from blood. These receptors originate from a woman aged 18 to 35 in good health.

The CDR3, as DNA: TGTGCCATCAGTGAGTCTTACCGGGAGACCCAGTTCTTC. Residues: CAISESYRETQFF. This rearrangement joins TRBV10-3 to TRBJ2-1; possible D gene TRBD2, 6 bases. Germline V CDR1 and CDR2: ENHRY, SYGVKD. This CDR3 is built from 13 residues. Trimming pared 0 bases from V and 13 bases from J, leaving 13 bases between.

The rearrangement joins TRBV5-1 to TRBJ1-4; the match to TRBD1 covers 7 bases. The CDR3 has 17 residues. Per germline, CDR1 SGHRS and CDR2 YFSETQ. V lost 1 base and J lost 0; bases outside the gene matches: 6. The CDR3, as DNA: TGCGCCAGCAGCTTGACAGGGGATCTTGCAACTAATGAAAAACTGTTTTTT. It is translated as CASSLTGDLATNEKLFF.

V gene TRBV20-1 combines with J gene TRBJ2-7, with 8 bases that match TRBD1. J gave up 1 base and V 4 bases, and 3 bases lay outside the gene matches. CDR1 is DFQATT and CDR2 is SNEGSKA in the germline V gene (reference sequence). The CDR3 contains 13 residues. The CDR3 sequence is CSAMDRDSYEQYF. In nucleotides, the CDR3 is TGCAGTGCTATGGACAGGGATTCCTACGAGCAGTACTTC.

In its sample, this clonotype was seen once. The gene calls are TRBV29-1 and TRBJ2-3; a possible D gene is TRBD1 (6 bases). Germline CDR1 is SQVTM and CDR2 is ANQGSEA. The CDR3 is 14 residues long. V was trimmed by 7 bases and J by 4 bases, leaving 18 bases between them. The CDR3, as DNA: TGCAGCGGGATGACAGGCGGTCTTGCAGATACGCAGTATTTT. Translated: CSGMTGGLADTQYF.

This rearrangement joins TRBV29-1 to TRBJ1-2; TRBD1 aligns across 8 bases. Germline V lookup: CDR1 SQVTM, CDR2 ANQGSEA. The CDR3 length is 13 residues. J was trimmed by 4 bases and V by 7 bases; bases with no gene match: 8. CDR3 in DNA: TGCAGCGCCCAGGGGGCAGAGGTCTATGGCTACACCTTC. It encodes CSAQGAEVYGYTF.

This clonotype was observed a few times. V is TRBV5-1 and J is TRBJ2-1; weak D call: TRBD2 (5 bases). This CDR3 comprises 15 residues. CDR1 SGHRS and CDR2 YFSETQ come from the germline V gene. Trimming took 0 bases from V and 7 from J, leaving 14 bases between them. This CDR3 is CASSLDSRRGNEQFF. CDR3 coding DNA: TGCGCCAGCAGCTTGGACTCCCGTCGAGGGAATGAGCAGTTCTTC.

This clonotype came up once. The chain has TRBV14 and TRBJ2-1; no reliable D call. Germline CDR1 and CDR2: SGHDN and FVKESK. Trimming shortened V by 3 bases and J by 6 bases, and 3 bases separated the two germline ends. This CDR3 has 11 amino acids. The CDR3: CASSHINEQFF. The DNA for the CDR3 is TGTGCCAGCAGCCATATCAATGAGCAGTTCTTC.

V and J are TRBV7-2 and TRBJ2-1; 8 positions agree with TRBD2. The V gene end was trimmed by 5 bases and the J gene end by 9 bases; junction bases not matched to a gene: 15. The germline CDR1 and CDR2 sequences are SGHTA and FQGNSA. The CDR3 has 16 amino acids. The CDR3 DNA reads TGTGCCAGCAGCCACGACGGGACTAGGGGACGTGGTGAGCAGTTCTTC. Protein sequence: CASSHDGTRGRGEQFF.

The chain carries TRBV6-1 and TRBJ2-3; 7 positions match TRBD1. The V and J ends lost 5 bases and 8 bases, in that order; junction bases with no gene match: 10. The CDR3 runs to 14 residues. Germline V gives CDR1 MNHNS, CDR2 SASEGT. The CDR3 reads CASSNRQGPITQYF. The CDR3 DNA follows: TGTGCCAGCAGTAACCGACAGGGTCCAATTACGCAGTATTTT.

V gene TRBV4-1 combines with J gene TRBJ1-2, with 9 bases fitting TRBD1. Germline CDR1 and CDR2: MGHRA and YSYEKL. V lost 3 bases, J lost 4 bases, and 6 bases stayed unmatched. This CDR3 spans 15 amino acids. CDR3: CASSQPGQGRYGYTF. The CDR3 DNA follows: TGCGCCAGCAGCCAGCCGGGACAGGGTCGCTATGGCTACACCTTC.

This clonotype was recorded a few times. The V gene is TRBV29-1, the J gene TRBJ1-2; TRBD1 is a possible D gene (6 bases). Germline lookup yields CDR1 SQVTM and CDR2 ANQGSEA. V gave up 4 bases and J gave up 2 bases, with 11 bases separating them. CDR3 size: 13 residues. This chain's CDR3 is CSVGTVANYGYTF. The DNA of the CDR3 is TGCAGCGTTGGGACAGTCGCCAACTATGGCTACACCTTC.

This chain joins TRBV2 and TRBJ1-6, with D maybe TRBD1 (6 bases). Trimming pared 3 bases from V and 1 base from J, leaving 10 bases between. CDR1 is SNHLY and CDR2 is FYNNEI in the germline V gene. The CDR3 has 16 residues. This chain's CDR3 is CASSDHRESYNSPLHF. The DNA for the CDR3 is TGTGCCAGCAGTGATCACAGGGAATCCTATAATTCACCCCTCCACTTT.

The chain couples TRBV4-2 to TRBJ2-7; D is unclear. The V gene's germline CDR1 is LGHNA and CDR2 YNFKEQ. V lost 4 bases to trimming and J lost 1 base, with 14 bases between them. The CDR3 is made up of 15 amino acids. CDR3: CASSRTPSSSYEQYF. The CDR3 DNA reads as TGTGCCAGCAGCCGAACCCCGAGTTCGTCCTACGAGCAGTACTTC.

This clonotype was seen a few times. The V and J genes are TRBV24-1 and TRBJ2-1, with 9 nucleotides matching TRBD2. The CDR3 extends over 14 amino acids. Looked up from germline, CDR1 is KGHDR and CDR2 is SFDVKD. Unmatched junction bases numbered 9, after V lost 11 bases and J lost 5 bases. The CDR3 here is CASWSGRPHNEQFF. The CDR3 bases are TGTGCCAGTTGGAGCGGGAGGCCTCACAATGAGCAGTTCTTC.

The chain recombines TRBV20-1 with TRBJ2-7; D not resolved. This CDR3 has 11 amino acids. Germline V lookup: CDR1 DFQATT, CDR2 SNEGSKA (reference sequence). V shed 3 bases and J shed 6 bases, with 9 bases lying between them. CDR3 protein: CSASPELEQYF. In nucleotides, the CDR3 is TGCAGTGCTAGTCCCGAGCTCGAGCAGTACTTC.

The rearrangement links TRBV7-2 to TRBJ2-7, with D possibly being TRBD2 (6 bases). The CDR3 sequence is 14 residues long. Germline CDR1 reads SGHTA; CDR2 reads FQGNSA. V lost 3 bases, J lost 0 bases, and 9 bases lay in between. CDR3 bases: TGTGCCAGCAGCTTCGGAGGGATCTCCTACGAGCAGTACTTC. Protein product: CASSFGGISYEQYF. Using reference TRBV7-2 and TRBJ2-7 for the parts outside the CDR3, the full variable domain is GAGVSQSPSNKVTEKGKDVELRCDPISGHTALYWYRQSLGQGLEFLIYFQGNSAPDKSGLPSDRFSAERTGGSVSTLTIQRTQQEDSAVYLCASSFGGISYEQYFGPGTRLTVT.

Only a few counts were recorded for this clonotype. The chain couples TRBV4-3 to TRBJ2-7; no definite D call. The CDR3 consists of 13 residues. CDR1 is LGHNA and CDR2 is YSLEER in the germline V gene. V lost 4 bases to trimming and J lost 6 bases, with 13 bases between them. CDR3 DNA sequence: TGCGCCAGCAGCCCAAGTAGAAACTCCGAGCAGTACTTC. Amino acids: CASSPSRNSEQYF.

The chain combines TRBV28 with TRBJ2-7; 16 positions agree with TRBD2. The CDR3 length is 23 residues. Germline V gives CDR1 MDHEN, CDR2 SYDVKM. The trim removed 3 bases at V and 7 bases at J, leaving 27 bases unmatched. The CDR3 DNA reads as TGTGCCAGCAGTTTCCGGGACATGGTCGCCCCGGGACTAGCGGGAGGGCCAGGCAATGAGCAGTACTTC. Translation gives CASSFRDMVAPGLAGGPGNEQYF.